A single sample is the source of the 22 T cell receptor beta chains below, sequenced in a study of regulatory T cells in long-lasting Graves disease. The time point: persistent/refractory GD, antithyroid drugs over 5 years with positive TRAb. Extracted RNA from PBMCs served as the source of the TCR library. With iRepertoire HTBI primers and Arm-PCR of CDR3 regions, TCR beta libraries were built. TCRdb ran MiXCR on the multiplex PCR reads and lists one entry per CDR3 protein. The data show 400,000 to 500,000 distinct CDR3 sequences, with 20% seen just once and less than 9% held by the top ten. The source was peripheral blood mononuclear cells (PBMCs), collected when the disease was refractory, from a patient treated with antithyroid drugs. The receptors stem from a female donor with Graves disease.

This CDR3 is CATSTTGGAGANVLTF. In nucleotides, the CDR3 is TGTGCCACAAGCACAACAGGGGGCGCTGGGGCCAACGTCCTGACTTTC. V usage is TRBV12-3 or TRBV12-4 and J usage is TRBJ2-6; 9 positions match TRBD1. The CDR3 loop spans 16 amino acids. V trimming: 10 bases; J trimming: 2 bases; junction bases outside the gene matches: 9.

This clonotype has just a few counts. V gene TRBV28 combines with J gene TRBJ1-2, with D possibly matching TRBD1 (6 bases). From germline, CDR1 is MDHEN and CDR2 SYDVKM. The CDR3 spans 13 residues. V was clipped by 3 bases and J by 8 bases, with 13 bases between them. CDR3 loop: CASSFGGAGGYTF. CDR3 DNA sequence: TGTGCCAGCAGTTTTGGGGGGGCAGGAGGCTACACCTTC.

The chain combines TRBV28 with TRBJ2-7; 10 positions agree with TRBD1. Germline V gene sequence: CDR1 MDHEN, CDR2 SYDVKM. Germline trimming cut 6 bases from V and 2 bases from J; bases unmatched to any gene: 13. This CDR3 comprises 17 residues. CDR3 in DNA: TGTGCCAGCAGCCGGACAGGGGGTAGCGGGAATCCCTACGAGCAGTACTTC. Amino acids: CASSRTGGSGNPYEQYF.

This chain links TRBV14 with TRBJ2-4; D is ambiguous. The CDR3 runs 14 residues. Germline CDR1 and CDR2: SGHDN and FVKESK. V lost 5 bases and J lost 1, with 9 bases in between. CDR3 region: CASSRVGAKNIQYF. The CDR3 nucleotides are TGTGCCAGCAGCAGGGTTGGGGCCAAAAACATTCAGTACTTC.

This clonotype was seen a handful of times. J is TRBJ2-5 and V is TRBV19, with D perhaps given as TRBD1 or TRBD2 (7 bases each). V lost 7 bases to trimming and J lost 3 bases, with 18 bases between them. The CDR3 runs to 15 residues. The germline CDR1 and CDR2 sequences are LNHDA and SQIVND (reference sequence). The CDR3, as DNA: TGTGCCAGTATCCCCAGGGGGGGGCCTGAAGAGACCCAGTACTTC. Translation: CASIPRGGPEETQYF.

Many counts were recorded for this clonotype. This chain joins TRBV3-1 and TRBJ2-5; D unclear. The CDR3 runs 12 residues. The V end was cut by 4 bases, the J end by 4 bases, with 7 bases between. The germline V gene encodes CDR1 LGHDT and CDR2 YNNKEL (reference sequence). The CDR3 bases are TGTGCCAGCAGCCGAAATTCAGAGACCCAGTACTTC. Protein sequence: CASSRNSETQYF.

This chain joins TRBV29-1 and TRBJ2-7, with D unclear. The length of the CDR3 is 12 residues. V was clipped by 6 bases and J by 0 bases, with 9 bases between them. Germline CDR1 is SQVTM and CDR2 is ANQGSEA. As DNA, the CDR3 is TGCAGCGTCCTAACTTTCTCCTACGAGCAGTACTTC. This gives the protein CSVLTFSYEQYF.

This clonotype was seen at least ten times. The V and J genes are TRBV29-1 and TRBJ1-1; no clear D gene. V lost 6 bases, J lost 3 bases, and 8 bases lay in between. The length of the CDR3 is 11 residues. CDR1 and CDR2 from the germline V gene are SQVTM and ANQGSEA. The CDR3 loop is CSVRLDTEAFF. In nucleotides, the CDR3 is TGCAGCGTGCGGTTGGACACTGAAGCTTTCTTT.

In this sample, this clonotype turned up once. Just one base apart from a much larger clone, this may be a read error. The V and J genes are TRBV14 and TRBJ1-1; possibly TRBD1 for D (6 bases). The ends were cut back, 1 base at V and 10 bases at J, with 16 bases in the middle. The CDR3 length is 14 residues. Germline CDR1 and CDR2: SGHDN and FVKESK. The CDR3 DNA sequence: TGTGCCAGCAGCCAAGCTCACAGGGCAGCTGGAGCTTTCTTT. It encodes CASSQAHRAAGAFF.

A remark on this clonotype: This could be a read error, since a much larger clone is one nucleotide away. The chain employs TRBV14 and TRBJ1-5; 8 bases map to TRBD1. Germline V gene lookup returns CDR1 SGHDN and CDR2 FVKESK. The CDR3 is 16 amino acids. V shed 2 bases, J shed 2 bases, and the junction held 5 bases outside the gene matches. The CDR3 spells CASSQSTGVGNQPQHF. The CDR3 coding sequence is TGTGCCAGCAGCCAATCGACAGGGGTGGGCAATCAGCCCCAGCATTTT.

On this clonotype: A much larger clone lies one base from this, so it may be a read error. The J gene is TRBJ1-2, the V gene TRBV12-3 or TRBV12-4; 8 nucleotides line up with TRBD1. J gave up 2 bases and V 5 bases, and 4 bases lay outside the gene matches. This CDR3 region has 14 residues. CDR3 amino acids: CASSDRGSNYGYTF. For the CDR3, the DNA is TGTGCCAGCAGTGACAGGGGTTCAAACTATGGCTACACCTTC.

This chain joins TRBV4-1 and TRBJ1-2; TRBD1 agrees at 8 bases. Per the germline V gene, CDR1 is MGHRA and CDR2 is YSYEKL. The CDR3 sequence is 18 residues long. J lost 4 bases, V lost 3 bases, and 16 bases had no gene match. In nucleotides, the CDR3 is TGCGCCAGCAGCCACTCCTTCGGGACAGGTACCATCCTCTATGGCTACACCTTC. Its protein is CASSHSFGTGTILYGYTF.

The rearrangement uses TRBV7-2 and TRBJ1-5, with D tentatively TRBD1 (5 bases). The germline CDR1 and CDR2 sequences are SGHTA and FQGNSA. This CDR3 spans 18 amino acids. V shed 3 bases and J shed 6 bases, with 24 bases lying between them. The CDR3 reads CASSFFKSDSGRGQPQHF. The CDR3 nucleotides read TGTGCCAGCAGCTTTTTCAAGTCCGACTCGGGGAGGGGTCAGCCCCAGCATTTT.

A single count supports this clonotype. This rearrangement joins TRBV28 to TRBJ2-1, with 9 bases fitting TRBD2. The CDR3 runs 18 residues. Looked up from germline, CDR1 is MDHEN and CDR2 is SYDVKM. The trim removed 3 bases at V and 7 bases at J, leaving 16 bases unmatched. This CDR3 reads CASSFGLAGSKLGNEQFF. CDR3 nucleotide sequence: TGTGCCAGCAGTTTTGGCCTAGCGGGGAGTAAATTAGGAAATGAGCAGTTCTTC.

There are many counts of this clonotype. This sequence joins TRBV30 and TRBJ1-2; a weak D match, TRBD1 (6 bases). Germline CDR1 is GTSNPN and CDR2 is SVGIG (reference sequence). V lost 2 bases and J 7 bases, leaving 17 bases between the germline ends. This CDR3 contains 14 residues. DNA for the CDR3: TGTGCCTGGAGTCGTCCAGGGGCTTCAAGTGGCTACACCTTC. Protein sequence: CAWSRPGASSGYTF.

This clonotype was seen a few times. The chain has TRBV7-9 and TRBJ1-3; a possible D gene is TRBD1 (5 bases). Germline CDR1 reads SEHNR; CDR2 reads FQNEAQ (reference sequence). The CDR3 is 14 residues long. V shed 3 bases and J shed 2 bases, with 8 bases lying between them. CDR3 sequence (DNA): TGTGCCAGCAGCTTTGACAGAGCTGGAAACACCATATATTTT. This encodes CASSFDRAGNTIYF.

At least ten counts were recorded for this clonotype. This CDR3 is CASRVWPGLAGEEETQYF. CDR3 nucleotides: TGTGCCAGCAGGGTATGGCCGGGACTAGCGGGAGAGGAGGAGACCCAGTACTTC. This chain connects TRBV12-3 or TRBV12-4 to TRBJ2-5; 14 bases map to TRBD2. The CDR3 loop spans 18 amino acids. V shed 6 bases and J 5 bases; nucleotides not matched to a gene: 14.

The V gene is TRBV6-1, the J gene TRBJ2-7, with 9 bases lining up with TRBD1. Germline CDR1 is MNHNS and CDR2 is SASEGT. J was trimmed by 5 bases and V by 7 bases; bases with no gene match: 6. The CDR3 is made up of 13 amino acids. Written as DNA, the CDR3 is TGTGCCAGCAACTCCGGGACAGGGAACGAGCAGTACTTC. Protein: CASNSGTGNEQYF.

In its sample, this clonotype was seen a few times. The V and J genes are TRBV29-1 and TRBJ1-5, with TRBD1 matching 8 bases. CDR1 is SQVTM and CDR2 is ANQGSEA in the germline V gene. This CDR3 is built from 13 residues. Trimming cost V 4 bases and J 3 bases; bases outside gene matches: 2. The CDR3 DNA reads as TGCAGCGTTGGACAGGGGCCCAATCAGCCCCAGCATTTT. Translation gives CSVGQGPNQPQHF.

The V call is TRBV20-1, the J call TRBJ2-1; 8 bases are shared with TRBD2. Germline V gene data show CDR1 as DFQATT and CDR2 as SNEGSKA (reference sequence). The CDR3 runs 15 residues. V was clipped by 7 bases and J by 7 bases; unmatched bases: 15. The chain's CDR3 is CSVLLAGTSTNEQFF. The CDR3 DNA reads TGCAGTGTCCTCCTCGCCGGGACTAGTACAAATGAGCAGTTCTTC.

This CDR3 is CASSHRGGNTEAFF. CDR3 coding DNA: TGTGCCAGCAGTCACAGGGGGGGGAACACTGAAGCTTTCTTT. The rearrangement uses TRBV27 and TRBJ1-1; TRBD1 aligns across 8 bases. In germline, CDR1 is MNHEY, CDR2 SMNVEV (reference sequence). The CDR3 length is 14 residues. Trimming cost V 5 bases and J 1 base; bases outside gene matches: 3.

The rearrangement joins TRBV6-1 to TRBJ2-7; D remains ambiguous. The CDR3 consists of 12 residues. CDR1 and CDR2 from the germline V gene are MNHNS and SASEGT. V shed 0 bases and J shed 5 bases, with 5 bases lying between them. The CDR3 loop is CASSEAPHEQYF. Written as DNA, the CDR3 is TGTGCCAGCAGTGAAGCACCTCACGAGCAGTACTTC.